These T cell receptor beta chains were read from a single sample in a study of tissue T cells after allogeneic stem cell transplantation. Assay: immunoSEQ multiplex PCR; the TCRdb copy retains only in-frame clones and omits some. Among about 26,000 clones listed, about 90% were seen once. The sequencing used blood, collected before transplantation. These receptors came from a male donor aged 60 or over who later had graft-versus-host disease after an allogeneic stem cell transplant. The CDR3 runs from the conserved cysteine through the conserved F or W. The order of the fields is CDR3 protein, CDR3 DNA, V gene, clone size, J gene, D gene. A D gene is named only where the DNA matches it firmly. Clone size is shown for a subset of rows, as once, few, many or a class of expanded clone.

CDR3: CATDTRSGNTIYF
DNA: TGTGCCACCGATACCCGCTCTGGAAACACCATATATTTT
V: TRBV5-3
size: once
J: TRBJ1-3
D: -

CDR3: CASSLGRGSYEQYF
DNA: TGCGCCAGCAGCTTGGGCAGGGGGTCCTACGAGCAGTACTTC
V: TRBV5-1
size: once
J: TRBJ2-7
D: TRBD1

CDR3: CASSEAGGSYNEQFF
DNA: TGCGCCAGCAGTGAGGCGGGGGGGTCTTACAATGAGCAGTTCTTC
V: TRBV10-1
size: -
J: TRBJ2-1
D: TRBD2

CDR3: CASSQASGTRF
DNA: TGTGCCAGCAGCCAAGCCTCAGGTACCAGGTTT
V: TRBV3-1/TRBV3-2
size: -
J: TRBJ1-1
D: -

CDR3: CASSHQPLLAGGTDTGELFF
DNA: TGTGCCAGCAGCCACCAACCCCTCCTAGCGGGGGGAACAGACACCGGGGAGCTGTTTTTT
V: TRBV3-1/TRBV3-2
size: -
J: TRBJ2-2
D: TRBD2

CDR3: CASSRILAGSNIEQFF
DNA: TGTGCCAGCAGCCGAATACTAGCGGGGTCTAATATAGAGCAGTTCTTC
V: TRBV5-4
size: -
J: TRBJ2-1
D: TRBD2

CDR3: CASSPSTGGASGELFF
DNA: TGTGCCAGCAGTCCTTCGACAGGGGGCGCTTCCGGGGAGCTGTTTTTT
V: TRBV2
size: -
J: TRBJ2-2
D: TRBD1

CDR3: CASRFGTGYEQYF
DNA: TGTGCCAGCAGATTCGGGACGGGTTACGAGCAGTACTTC
V: TRBV11-2
size: -
J: TRBJ2-7
D: -

CDR3: CASSLAQGVEQYF
DNA: TGTGCCAGCAGCTTGGCCCAAGGGGTCGAGCAGTACTTC
V: TRBV5-4
size: few
J: TRBJ2-7
D: -

CDR3: CASTFHVGGADTQYF
DNA: TGTGCCAGCACCTTTCACGTTGGGGGGGCAGATACGCAGTATTTT
V: TRBV25-1
size: -
J: TRBJ2-3
D: TRBD2

CDR3: CASSPREGGGYTF
DNA: TGTGCCAGCAGCCCCCGGGAGGGGGGCGGCTACACCTTC
V: TRBV3-1/TRBV3-2
size: -
J: TRBJ1-2
D: -

CDR3: CASSATDWSTDTQYF
DNA: TGTGCCAGCAGCGCGACGGACTGGAGCACAGATACGCAGTATTTT
V: TRBV27
size: -
J: TRBJ2-3
D: -

CDR3: CASSSGLPGLAGELETQYF
DNA: TGTGCCAGCAGCTCGGGCCTTCCGGGACTAGCGGGGGAACTGGAGACCCAGTACTTC
V: TRBV7-8
size: -
J: TRBJ2-5
D: TRBD2

CDR3: CASSQGGVGANTEAFF
DNA: TGTGCCAGCAGCCAGGGGGGCGTAGGGGCGAACACTGAAGCTTTCTTT
V: TRBV11-2
size: -
J: TRBJ1-1
D: TRBD1

CDR3: CASSVAPSDSEQYF
DNA: TGTGCCAGCAGCGTAGCCCCGTCGGACAGCGAGCAGTACTTC
V: TRBV9
size: -
J: TRBJ2-7
D: -

CDR3: CASSESGGGYGYTF
DNA: TGTGCCAGCAGTGAATCTGGGGGCGGCTATGGCTACACCTTC
V: TRBV2
size: -
J: TRBJ1-2
D: -

CDR3: CAWNLAYGYTF
DNA: TGTGCCTGGAACTTGGCCTATGGCTACACCTTC
V: TRBV30
size: -
J: TRBJ1-2
D: -

CDR3: CASRRNRDRGPPGYTF
DNA: TGTGCCAGCAGGCGAAACCGGGACAGGGGGCCGCCTGGCTACACCTTC
V: TRBV27
size: -
J: TRBJ1-2
D: TRBD1

CDR3: CASSPGLAGISYNEQFF
DNA: TGTGCCAGCTCACCAGGACTAGCGGGTATCTCCTACAATGAGCAGTTCTTC
V: TRBV18
size: -
J: TRBJ2-1
D: TRBD2

CDR3: CASSSVGSDYTF
DNA: TGTGCCAGCAGTTCGGTAGGGTCGGACTACACCTTC
V: TRBV27
size: once
J: TRBJ1-2
D: -

CDR3: CASSRGQGTNQPQHF
DNA: TGTGCCAGCAGCCGAGGTCAGGGTACGAATCAGCCCCAGCATTTT
V: TRBV5-4
size: -
J: TRBJ1-5
D: -

CDR3: CASSLAAGPKMGTEAFF
DNA: TGCGCCAGCAGCTTGGCCGCCGGGCCAAAGATGGGGACTGAAGCTTTCTTT
V: TRBV5-1
size: -
J: TRBJ1-1
D: -

CDR3: CASSLVGPWGYTF
DNA: TGTGCCAGCAGCTTAGTGGGTCCATGGGGCTACACCTTC
V: TRBV7-9
size: -
J: TRBJ1-2
D: -

CDR3: CASSFMQGDGYTF
DNA: TGTGCCAGCAGCTTTATGCAGGGCGATGGCTACACCTTC
V: TRBV7-3
size: -
J: TRBJ1-2
D: -

CDR3: CASSQQRSPGTEAFF
DNA: TGTGCCAGCAGCCAACAAAGGTCCCCGGGAACTGAAGCTTTCTTT
V: TRBV14
size: -
J: TRBJ1-1
D: -

CDR3: CASSLVGQGSSGYTF
DNA: TGTGCCAGCAGTTTAGTGGGACAGGGTTCTTCTGGCTACACCTTC
V: TRBV28
size: -
J: TRBJ1-2
D: TRBD1

CDR3: CASGQGVPSTDTQYF
DNA: TGTGCTAGTGGCCAGGGGGTCCCTAGCACAGATACGCAGTATTTT
V: TRBV12-5
size: -
J: TRBJ2-3
D: TRBD1

CDR3: CASSQVFVANYGYTF
DNA: TGCGCCAGCAGCCAAGTCTTTGTAGCCAACTATGGCTACACCTTC
V: TRBV4-3
size: -
J: TRBJ1-2
D: -

CDR3: CSVGWDVGGNNEQFF
DNA: TGCAGCGTTGGGTGGGACGTAGGAGGTAACAATGAGCAGTTCTTC
V: TRBV29-1
size: -
J: TRBJ2-1
D: -

CDR3: CASSSRRGTFEAFF
DNA: TGTGCCAGCAGCTCGAGACGCGGGACATTTGAAGCTTTCTTT
V: TRBV7-2
size: -
J: TRBJ1-1
D: -

CDR3: CASSHLQGGKLFF
DNA: TGTGCCAGCAGCCACTTACAGGGTGGAAAACTGTTTTTT
V: TRBV7-9
size: -
J: TRBJ1-4
D: -

CDR3: CAISAQAEQFF
DNA: TGTGCCATCAGTGCCCAAGCAGAGCAGTTCTTC
V: TRBV10-3
size: -
J: TRBJ2-1
D: -

CDR3: CASSRIRDPSYNEQFF
DNA: TGTGCCAGCAGCCGGATAAGGGACCCCTCCTACAATGAGCAGTTCTTC
V: TRBV14
size: -
J: TRBJ2-1
D: -

CDR3: CASSVSLAGGPPASEQFF
DNA: TGTGCCAGCAGTGTATCCCTAGCGGGGGGCCCGCCTGCCTCGGAGCAGTTCTTC
V: TRBV2
size: few
J: TRBJ2-1
D: TRBD2

CDR3: CASSLQSLGEQYF
DNA: TGTGCCAGCAGCTTACAGTCCCTGGGAGAGCAGTACTTC
V: TRBV13
size: -
J: TRBJ2-7
D: -

CDR3: CASSQTTGSASPLHF
DNA: TGTGCCAGCAGCCAAACGACAGGTTCCGCTTCACCCCTCCACTTT
V: TRBV7-8
size: -
J: TRBJ1-6
D: -

CDR3: CASSSRGAGWPDTQYF
DNA: TGTGCCAGCAGCTCGAGGGGGGCCGGGTGGCCAGATACGCAGTATTTT
V: TRBV9
size: -
J: TRBJ2-3
D: -

CDR3: CASSDSQVGAFF
DNA: TGTGCCAGCAGCGATTCACAGGTAGGGGCTTTCTTT
V: TRBV7-9
size: -
J: TRBJ1-1
D: -

CDR3: CASSQDPQGYGTEPYF
DNA: TGTGCCAGCAGCCAAGACCCCCAGGGATACGGGACCGAACCGTACTTC
V: TRBV4-2
size: -
J: TRBJ2-5
D: -

CDR3: CATQARGDTQYF
DNA: TGTGCCACCCAGGCCCGGGGGGATACGCAGTATTTT
V: TRBV24-1
size: -
J: TRBJ2-3
D: -

CDR3: CASSQDREGKRRSTGELFF
DNA: TGTGCCAGCAGCCAAGATCGAGAGGGCAAGCGCCGTTCCACCGGGGAGCTGTTTTTT
V: TRBV3-1/TRBV3-2
size: -
J: TRBJ2-2
D: -

CDR3: CASSQFQGGTDTQYF
DNA: TGTGCCAGCAGCCAATTCCAGGGAGGCACAGATACGCAGTATTTT
V: TRBV3-1/TRBV3-2
size: -
J: TRBJ2-3
D: -

CDR3: CASSYSRGINEKLFF
DNA: TGTGCCAGCAGTTACTCCAGGGGGATTAATGAAAAACTGTTTTTT
V: TRBV6-5
size: -
J: TRBJ1-4
D: TRBD1

CDR3: CSVGNDEQFF
DNA: TGCAGCGTGGGGAATGATGAGCAGTTCTTC
V: TRBV29-1
size: -
J: TRBJ2-1
D: -

CDR3: CASSIWAAGGEKETQYF
DNA: TGTGCCAGTAGTATATGGGCCGCGGGAGGGGAGAAGGAGACCCAGTACTTC
V: TRBV19
size: -
J: TRBJ2-5
D: TRBD2

CDR3: CASNGQGLGGYTF
DNA: TGTGCCAGTAATGGGCAGGGATTAGGTGGCTACACCTTC
V: TRBV19
size: few
J: TRBJ1-2
D: -